Listed below are T cell receptor beta chains from one sample, sequenced in a study of T cells after yellow fever vaccination. TCRdb re-called the 5' RACE reads through MiXCR, storing one row per CDR3 protein. The repertoire holds under 500,000 distinct CDR3 sequences, with approximately 18% as singletons. The source material was PBMCs, sampled before the yellow fever booster vaccination. These receptors all stem from a man aged 18-30 years who received the YFV17D yellow fever vaccine. Each CDR3 is given with its conserved first and last residue. The D gene is left open where the match is weak. The size field is filled for only some rows; it gives once, few, many or a size class.

-	TRBJ2-1	few	TRBV4-3	CASSQRAGTPNNEQFF	TGCGCCAGCAGCCAAAGGGCAGGGACGCCTAACAATGAGCAGTTCTTC
TRBD2	TRBJ2-2	-	TRBV9	CASSVGASGGTTGELFF	TGTGCCAGCAGCGTAGGGGCTAGCGGGGGGACCACCGGGGAGCTGTTTTTT
TRBD1	TRBJ1-5	-	TRBV7-9	CASSLEGQLPNQPQHF	TGTGCCAGCAGCTTAGAGGGACAGCTCCCTAATCAGCCCCAGCATTTT
-	TRBJ2-7	-	TRBV4-2	CASSQDDNTPYEQYF	TGTGCCAGCAGCCAAGATGATAATACTCCCTACGAGCAGTACTTC
-	TRBJ1-2	-	TRBV15	CATSRDFTVKDYTF	TGTGCCACCAGCAGAGATTTTACGGTCAAGGACTACACCTTC
-	TRBJ1-1	-	TRBV6-2/TRBV6-3	CASSPLLQGKPEAFF	TGTGCCAGCAGTCCCCTATTACAGGGAAAACCTGAAGCTTTCTTT
TRBD2	TRBJ2-1	few	TRBV20-1	CSARSPSGHNEQFF	TGCAGTGCTCGGAGCCCTAGCGGGCACAATGAGCAGTTCTTC
-	TRBJ1-1	-	TRBV9	CASSVGAGQNTEAFF	TGTGCCAGCAGCGTAGGGGCAGGCCAGAACACTGAAGCTTTCTTT
-	TRBJ2-3	-	TRBV5-1	CASSSGDFFTDTQYF	TGCGCCAGCAGCTCAGGGGACTTTTTCACAGATACGCAGTATTTT
-	TRBJ2-7	-	TRBV29-1	CSVRVLAGSDEQYF	TGCAGCGTTCGGGTCCTGGCAGGGAGCGACGAGCAGTACTTC
-	TRBJ2-3	few	TRBV20-1	CSATKGVGTTDTQYF	TGCAGTGCTACGAAGGGGGTCGGGACTACAGATACGCAGTATTTT
-	TRBJ2-7	-	TRBV5-1	CASSFTGSGYEQYF	TGCGCCAGCAGTTTTACAGGGTCCGGCTACGAGCAGTACTTC
TRBD1	TRBJ2-1	-	TRBV29-1	CSVGQGGYEQFF	TGCAGCGTCGGACAGGGCGGATATGAGCAGTTCTTC
-	TRBJ1-1	-	TRBV2	CASSEEWGNTEAFF	TGTGCCAGCAGTGAAGAGTGGGGAAACACTGAAGCTTTCTTT
TRBD1	TRBJ1-4	-	TRBV12-3/TRBV12-4	CASSIPGTEKLFF	TGTGCCAGCAGTATTCCCGGGACAGAGAAACTGTTTTTT
-	TRBJ2-2	-	TRBV11-3	CASRSLTGELFF	TGTGCCAGCCGGTCCCTCACCGGGGAGCTGTTTTTT
-	TRBJ1-1	few	TRBV5-1	CASSMTGANTEAFF	TGCGCCAGCAGCATGACAGGAGCTAACACTGAAGCTTTCTTT
-	TRBJ1-1	-	TRBV20-1	CSARDLEDTEAFF	TGCAGTGCTAGAGATCTGGAGGACACTGAAGCTTTCTTT
-	TRBJ1-3	-	TRBV15	CATSREPGDTIYF	TGTGCCACCAGCAGAGAGCCGGGCGACACCATATATTTT
TRBD1	TRBJ2-2	few	TRBV6-5	CASSDPGTANTGELFF	TGTGCCAGCAGTGACCCTGGGACAGCGAACACCGGGGAGCTGTTTTTT
-	TRBJ2-7	-	TRBV10-1	CASSVVVGYEQYF	TGCGCCAGCAGTGTAGTTGTGGGGTACGAGCAGTACTTC
-	TRBJ2-1	many	TRBV20-1	CSARPPGLSSYNEQFF	TGCAGTGCTAGACCGCCAGGGTTGAGCTCCTACAATGAGCAGTTCTTC
-	TRBJ2-3	few	TRBV5-6	CASSPGGPSTDTQYF	TGTGCCAGCAGCCCCGGGGGCCCCAGCACAGATACGCAGTATTTT
TRBD1	TRBJ2-3	few	TRBV12-3/TRBV12-4	CASMTGETDTQYF	TGTGCCAGCATGACAGGGGAAACAGATACGCAGTATTTT
TRBD2	TRBJ2-5	-	TRBV6-2/TRBV6-3	CASSRLAQETQYF	TGTGCCAGCAGTAGACTAGCGCAAGAGACCCAGTACTTC
TRBD1	TRBJ1-4	-	TRBV4-1	CASSPLRDRSPQLFF	TGCGCCAGCAGCCCCCTCCGGGACAGGAGCCCACAACTGTTTTTT
-	TRBJ2-1	few	TRBV20-1	CSARAGNDNEQFF	TGCAGTGCTAGGGCGGGAAATGACAATGAGCAGTTCTTC
-	TRBJ1-1	few	TRBV6-5	CASSYNLGGTEAFF	TGTGCCAGCAGTTACAATCTCGGGGGCACTGAAGCTTTCTTT
TRBD1	TRBJ1-1	-	TRBV9	CASSVVRQGNTEAFF	TGTGCCAGCAGCGTAGTGAGACAGGGGAACACTGAAGCTTTCTTT
TRBD2	TRBJ2-5	-	TRBV12-3/TRBV12-4	CATRGGRQETQYF	TGTGCCACTCGGGGGGGCCGACAAGAGACCCAGTACTTC
-	TRBJ2-3	-	TRBV5-6	CASATAAWGVTDTQYF	TGTGCCAGCGCTACCGCAGCTTGGGGAGTGACAGATACGCAGTATTTT
-	TRBJ1-1	-	TRBV18	CASSPLGLWGTEAFF	TGTGCCAGCTCACCGTTAGGACTGTGGGGCACTGAAGCTTTCTTT
-	TRBJ2-3	few	TRBV12-5	CASGLAGDYTDTQYF	TGTGCTAGTGGTTTGGCTGGGGATTACACAGATACGCAGTATTTT
-	TRBJ1-5	-	TRBV7-8	CASSPNSAGRLNQHF	TGTGCCAGCAGCCCCAACTCGGCCGGCAGGTTAAACCAGCATTTT
-	TRBJ2-2	-	TRBV7-9	CASSLLAGGQELFF	TGTGCCAGCAGCTTACTGGCAGGTGGACAGGAGCTGTTTTTT
-	TRBJ2-1	few	TRBV5-1	CASSFDRAPPMMKQFF	TGCGCCAGCAGCTTCGACCGGGCCCCTCCGATGATGAAGCAGTTCTTC
-	TRBJ2-7	-	TRBV5-4	CASSDDRRGAYEQYF	TGTGCCAGCAGCGACGACAGGAGAGGGGCCTACGAGCAGTACTTC
TRBD1	TRBJ1-1	-	TRBV5-1	CASSSRTGFTEAFF	TGCGCCAGCAGCTCTCGGACAGGGTTCACTGAAGCTTTCTTT
TRBD2	TRBJ2-5	few	TRBV4-3	CASSQETSGGAAQYF	TGCGCCAGCAGCCAAGAGACTAGCGGGGGGGCGGCCCAGTACTTC
-	TRBJ2-7	-	TRBV4-1	CASSAPGQRYEQYF	TGCGCCAGCAGCGCTCCCGGACAGCGCTACGAGCAGTACTTC
-	TRBJ2-3	few	TRBV10-1	CASSDTGVADTQYF	TGCGCCAGCAGTGATACTGGGGTGGCAGATACGCAGTATTTT
-	TRBJ2-5	-	TRBV4-1	CASSQDNTPRGRTQYF	TGCGCCAGCAGCCAAGATAACACCCCCCGGGGGAGGACCCAGTACTTC
-	TRBJ2-3	-	TRBV12-3/TRBV12-4	CASTRPGAMQYF	TGTGCCAGCACTCGACCAGGGGCGATGCAGTATTTT
TRBD1	TRBJ2-3	many	TRBV29-1	CSGRDREPDTQYF	TGCAGCGGGCGGGACAGGGAACCAGATACGCAGTATTTT
-	TRBJ2-5	few	TRBV9	CASSVGLSQETQYF	TGTGCCAGCAGCGTAGGACTTTCCCAAGAGACCCAGTACTTC
TRBD1	TRBJ1-1	few	TRBV20-1	CSASIGQGHRGDTEAFF	TGCAGTGCTTCGATCGGACAGGGCCACAGGGGTGACACTGAAGCTTTCTTT
-	TRBJ2-1	many	TRBV5-4	CASSLGPDNEQFF	TGTGCCAGCAGCTTGGGGCCCGACAATGAGCAGTTCTTC
-	TRBJ2-2	-	TRBV7-2	CASSFSGGPRVLNTGELFF	TGTGCCAGCAGCTTTTCGGGGGGCCCAAGGGTTCTCAACACCGGGGAGCTGTTTTTT
-	TRBJ1-2	-	TRBV2	CASRRVGYTF	TGTGCCAGCAGAAGGGTTGGCTACACCTTC
-	TRBJ1-4	-	TRBV7-8	CASSKPGEKLFF	TGTGCCAGCAGCAAACCGGGGGAAAAACTGTTTTTT
-	TRBJ2-3	many	TRBV27	CASSITGGTDTQYF	TGTGCCAGCAGCATTACGGGGGGCACAGATACGCAGTATTTT
-	TRBJ1-5	few	TRBV5-1	CASSLAGQNQPQHF	TGCGCCAGCAGCTTGGCCGGACAGAATCAGCCCCAGCATTTT
-	TRBJ2-6	-	TRBV20-1	CSARTPGLGDSNVLTF	TGCAGTGCTAGGACCCCAGGGCTGGGAGATTCCAACGTCCTGACTTTC
-	TRBJ2-2	-	TRBV4-2	CASSLNLNTGELFF	TGTGCCAGCTCTCTCAACCTCAACACCGGGGAGCTGTTTTTT
-	TRBJ2-2	few	TRBV6-5	CASSSHGQRELFF	TGTGCCAGCAGTTCTCACGGACAGAGGGAGCTGTTTTTT
TRBD1	TRBJ2-5	-	TRBV9	CASSVDREETQYF	TGTGCCAGCAGCGTCGACAGGGAAGAGACCCAGTACTTC
TRBD1	TRBJ2-2	few	TRBV6-5	CASSYYPQGVDTGELFF	TGTGCCAGCAGTTACTACCCCCAGGGGGTCGACACCGGGGAGCTGTTTTTT